This T cell receptor beta chain comes out of a study of CD8 T cells in Susac syndrome. Patients with Susac syndrome showed fulfilment of recently defined diagnostic criteria for definite or probable disease. Reverse transcription used about 0.5 to 1 ug RNA and random hexamers. TCR beta CDR3 was amplified by immunoSEQ multiplex PCR. This amplification extended across 54 Vbeta and 13 Jbeta segments. A single record per CDR3 protein comes from TCRdb applying MiXCR to the immunoSEQ multiplex PCR reads. The profile shows roughly 150,000 distinct CDR3 sequences, about 95% of them singletons. There are 13 residues in the CDR3. V lost 6 bases to trimming and J lost 0 bases, with 7 bases between them. Germline V gene sequence: CDR1 KGHSH, CDR2 LQKENI.

This clonotype originated in a human donor with Susac syndrome. Sequences were obtained from CD4+ T cells from PBMCs. The rearrangement uses TRBV18 and TRBJ2-3; D gene unclear. CDR3 protein: CASSPISTDTQYF. The CDR3 DNA reads as TGTGCCAGCTCCCCAATCAGCACAGATACGCAGTATTTT.